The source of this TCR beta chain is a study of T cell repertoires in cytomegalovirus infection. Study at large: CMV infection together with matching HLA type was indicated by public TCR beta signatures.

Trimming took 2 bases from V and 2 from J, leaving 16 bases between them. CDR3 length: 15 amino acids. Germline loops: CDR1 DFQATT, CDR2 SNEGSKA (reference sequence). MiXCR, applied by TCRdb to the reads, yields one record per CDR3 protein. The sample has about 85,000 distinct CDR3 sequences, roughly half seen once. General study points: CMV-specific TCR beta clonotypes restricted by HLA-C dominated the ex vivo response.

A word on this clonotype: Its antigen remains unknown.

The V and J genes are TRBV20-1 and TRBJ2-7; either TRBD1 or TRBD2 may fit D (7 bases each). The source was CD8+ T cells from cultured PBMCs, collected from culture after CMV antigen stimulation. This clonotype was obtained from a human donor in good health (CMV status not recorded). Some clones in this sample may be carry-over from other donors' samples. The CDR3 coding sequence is TGCAGTGCTAGACACAGCGGGACAGCACCCTACGAGCAGTACTTC. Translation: CSARHSGTAPYEQYF.